The following is a T cell receptor (beta chain) sequence with its context. These data belong to a study of OX40 agonist ivuxolimab in advanced cancers. Germline CDR1 MNHNS, CDR2 SASEGT. There are 14 residues in the CDR3. V lost 7 bases and J lost 2, with 14 bases in between. Sequencing used immunoSEQ multiplex PCR; TCRdb keeps in-frame clones, though not all of them. This sample yields about 95,000 clones, of which roughly 88% are seen a single time; 3% to 4.5% belongs to the top ten. The rearrangement links TRBV6-1 to TRBJ1-1; D not resolved. The specimen comprised CD4+ or CD8+ T cells sorted from blood, sampled in a trial of the OX40 agonist ivuxolimab. This receptor was identified in an adult with an advanced solid tumor such as melanoma, head and neck, liver or kidney cancer. CDR3 in DNA: TGTGCCAGCACCCTTACGACCGAAAACACTGAAGCTTTCTTT. It yields the protein CASTLTTENTEAFF.